These 10 T cell receptor beta chains share one sample of origin, sequenced in a study of T cell repertoires in cytomegalovirus infection. In TCRdb, the reads were re-called with MiXCR into one record per CDR3 protein. This table holds more than 300,000 distinct CDR3 sequences, roughly 34% found once. Antigens of these TCRs are unknown. The sequencing here drew on cultured PBMCs, taken from culture after CMV antigen stimulation. The receptors derive from a human donor in good health (CMV status not recorded). Some clones in this sample may be carry-over from other donors' samples.

The chain couples TRBV10-3 to TRBJ2-7; 9 bases match TRBD1. Germline values: CDR1 ENHRY, CDR2 SYGVKD. Germline trimming cut 6 bases from V and 6 bases from J; bases unmatched to any gene: 12. The CDR3 is 15 residues long. The CDR3 DNA reads as TGTGCCATCAGGCCGACTAGGGACAGGGTAGGCGAGCAGTACTTC. Translated, it gives CAIRPTRDRVGEQYF.

This chain joins TRBV7-2 and TRBJ2-5; 8 nucleotides align to TRBD2. CDR1 is SGHTA and CDR2 is FQGNSA in the germline V gene. The CDR3 spans 15 residues. V dropped 4 bases and J dropped 3; count of bases not matched to a gene: 7. The DNA of the CDR3 is TGTGCCAGCAGCTGGGGCACAGCGGGAGAAGAGACCCAGTACTTC. Protein sequence: CASSWGTAGEETQYF.

This clonotype was observed at least ten times. The chain has TRBV12-3 or TRBV12-4 and TRBJ2-7, with D possibly TRBD2 on 5 matching bases. Trimming removed 6 bases from V and 7 bases from J, with 16 bases in between. This CDR3 is 13 amino acids long. CDR3 in amino acids: CASRSGSWGEQYF. The CDR3 DNA reads TGTGCCAGCAGGTCGGGATCCTGGGGAGAGCAGTACTTC.

This clonotype was seen many times. V usage is TRBV7-8 and J usage is TRBJ2-1; D is undetermined. V was clipped by 0 bases and J by 7 bases, with 4 bases between them. CDR3 length: 12 amino acids. The V gene's germline CDR1 is SGHVS and CDR2 FQNEAQ. In DNA form, the CDR3 reads TGTGCCAGCAGCTTAGCAGTAAATGAGCAGTTCTTC. Amino acid sequence: CASSLAVNEQFF.

V gene TRBV20-1 combines with J gene TRBJ2-5; 7 bases map to TRBD2. The CDR3 loop spans 12 amino acids. The J segment lost 2 bases and the V segment lost 7 bases, leaving 4 bases of the junction unmatched. Germline values: CDR1 DFQATT, CDR2 SNEGSKA (reference sequence). CDR3 loop: CSVQAGQETQYF. The CDR3, as DNA: TGCAGTGTCCAAGCGGGACAAGAGACCCAGTACTTC.

The rearrangement uses TRBV19 and TRBJ1-6, with D uncertain. The CDR3 has 16 residues. V was shortened by 0 bases and J by 5 bases, with 11 bases between the two germline ends. Per germline, CDR1 LNHDA and CDR2 SQIVND (reference sequence). CDR3 protein: CASSIERTLDNSPLHF. Here the CDR3 DNA reads TGTGCCAGTAGTATAGAACGGACTCTGGATAATTCACCCCTCCACTTT.

This clonotype came up many times. This chain connects TRBV7-2 to TRBJ1-6; D might be TRBD1 (5 bases). This CDR3 is built from 13 residues. The germline V gene has CDR1 SGHTA and CDR2 FQGNSA. V lost 2 bases and J 9 bases, leaving 8 bases between the germline ends. This chain's CDR3 is CASSLPGPSPLHF. The CDR3 DNA follows: TGTGCCAGCAGCTTACCAGGGCCTTCACCCCTCCACTTT.

The J gene is TRBJ1-4, the V gene TRBV18; D uncertain. V gave up 3 bases and J gave up 5 bases, with 7 bases separating them. Germline V gives CDR1 KGHSH, CDR2 LQKENI. This CDR3 region has 13 residues. CDR3 region: CASSPTGNEKLFF. CDR3 DNA sequence: TGTGCCAGCTCACCGACGGGGAATGAAAAACTGTTTTTT.

The V call is TRBV4-2, the J call TRBJ2-2; TRBD1 aligns across 8 bases. The ends lost 0 bases at V and 2 bases at J; junction bases unmatched: 8. Germline V lookup: CDR1 LGHNA, CDR2 YNFKEQ. This CDR3 contains 18 residues. CDR3 residues: CASSQDPGGQDNTGELFF. The CDR3 nucleotides read TGTGCCAGCAGCCAAGATCCTGGGGGACAGGATAACACCGGGGAGCTGTTTTTT.

This clonotype was seen more than once but under ten times. Compared with germline, one end of the junction differs, possibly owing to a read error. The chain employs TRBV12-5 and TRBJ1-3; D gene uncertain. Germline CDR1 LGHNT, CDR2 FRNRAP. The CDR3 runs 9 residues. The CDR3, as DNA: TGTGCTAGTGGTTTGCCTAGGGAATTT. Translated: CASGLPREF. Looking up the rest from reference TRBV12-5 and TRBJ1-3 gives the full variable domain: DARVTQTPRHKVTEMGQEVTMRCQPILGHNTVFWYRQTMMQGLELLAYFRNRAPLDDSGMPKDRFSAEMPDATLATLKIQPSEPRDSAVYFCASGLPREFGEGSWLTVV.